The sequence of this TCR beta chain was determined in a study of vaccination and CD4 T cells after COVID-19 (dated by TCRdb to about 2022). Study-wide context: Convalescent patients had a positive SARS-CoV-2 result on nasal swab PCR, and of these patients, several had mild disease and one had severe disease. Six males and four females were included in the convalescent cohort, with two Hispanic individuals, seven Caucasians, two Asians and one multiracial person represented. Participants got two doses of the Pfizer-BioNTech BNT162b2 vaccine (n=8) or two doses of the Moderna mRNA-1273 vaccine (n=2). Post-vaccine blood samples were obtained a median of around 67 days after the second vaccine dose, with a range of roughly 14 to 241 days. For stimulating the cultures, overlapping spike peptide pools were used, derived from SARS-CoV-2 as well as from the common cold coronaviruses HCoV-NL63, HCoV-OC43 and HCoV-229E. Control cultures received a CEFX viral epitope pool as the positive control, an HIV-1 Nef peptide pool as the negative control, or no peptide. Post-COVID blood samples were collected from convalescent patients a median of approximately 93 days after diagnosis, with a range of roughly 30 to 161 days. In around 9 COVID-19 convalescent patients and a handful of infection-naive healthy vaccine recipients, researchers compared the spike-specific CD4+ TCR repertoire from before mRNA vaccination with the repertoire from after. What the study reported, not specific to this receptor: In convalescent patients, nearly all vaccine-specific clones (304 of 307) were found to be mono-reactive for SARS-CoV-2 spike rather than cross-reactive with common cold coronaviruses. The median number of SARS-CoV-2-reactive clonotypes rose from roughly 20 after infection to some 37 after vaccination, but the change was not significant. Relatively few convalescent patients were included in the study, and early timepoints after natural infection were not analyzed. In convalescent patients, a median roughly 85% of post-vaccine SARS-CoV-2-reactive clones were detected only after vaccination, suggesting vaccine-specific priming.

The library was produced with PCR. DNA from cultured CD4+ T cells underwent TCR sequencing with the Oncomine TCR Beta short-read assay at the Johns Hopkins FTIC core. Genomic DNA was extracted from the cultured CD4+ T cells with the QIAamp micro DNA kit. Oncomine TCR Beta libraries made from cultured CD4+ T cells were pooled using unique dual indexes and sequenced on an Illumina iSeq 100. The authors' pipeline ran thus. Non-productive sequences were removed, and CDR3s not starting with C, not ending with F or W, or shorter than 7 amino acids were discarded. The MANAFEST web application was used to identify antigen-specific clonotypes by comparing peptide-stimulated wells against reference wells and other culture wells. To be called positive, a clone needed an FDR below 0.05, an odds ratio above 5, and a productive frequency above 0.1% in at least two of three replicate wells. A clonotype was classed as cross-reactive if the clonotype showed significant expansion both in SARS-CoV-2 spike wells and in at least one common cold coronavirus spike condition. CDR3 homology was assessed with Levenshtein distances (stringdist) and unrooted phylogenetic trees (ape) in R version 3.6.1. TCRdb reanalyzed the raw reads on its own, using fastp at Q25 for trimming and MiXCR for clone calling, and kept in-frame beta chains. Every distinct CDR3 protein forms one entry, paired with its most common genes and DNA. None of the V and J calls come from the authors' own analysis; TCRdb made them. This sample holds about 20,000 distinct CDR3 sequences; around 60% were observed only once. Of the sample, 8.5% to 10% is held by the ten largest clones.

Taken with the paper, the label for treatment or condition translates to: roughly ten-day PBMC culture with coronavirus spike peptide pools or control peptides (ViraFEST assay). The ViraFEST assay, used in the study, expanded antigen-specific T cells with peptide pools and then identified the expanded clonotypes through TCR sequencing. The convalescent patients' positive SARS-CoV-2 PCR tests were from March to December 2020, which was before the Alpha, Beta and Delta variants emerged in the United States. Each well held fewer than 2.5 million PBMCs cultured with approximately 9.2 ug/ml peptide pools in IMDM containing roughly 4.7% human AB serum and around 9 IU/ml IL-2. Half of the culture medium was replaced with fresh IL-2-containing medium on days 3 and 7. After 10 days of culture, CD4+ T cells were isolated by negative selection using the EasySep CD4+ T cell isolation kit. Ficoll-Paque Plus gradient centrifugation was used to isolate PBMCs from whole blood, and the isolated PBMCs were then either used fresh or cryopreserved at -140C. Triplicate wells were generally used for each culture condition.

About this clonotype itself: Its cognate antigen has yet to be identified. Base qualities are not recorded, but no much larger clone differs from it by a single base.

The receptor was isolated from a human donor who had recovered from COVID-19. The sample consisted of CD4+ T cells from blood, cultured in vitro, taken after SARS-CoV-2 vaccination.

The sequenced DNA is TGTGCCAGCAGCTTCTCAGACAGGCCGAACACTGAAGCTTTCTTT. Translated, this gives CASSFSDRPNTEAFF. Recombination linked TRBV11-2 to TRBJ1-1, with TRBD1 as a weak D call on 6 bases. The CDR1 and CDR2 encoded by the germline V gene are SGHAT and FQNNGV. The CDR3 numbers 15 residues from cysteine through phenylalanine. The retained sequence is limited to the CDR3, 45 bases, with the frame set at the first base. V lost 3 bases and J lost 1 base; the stretch between them is 12 bases long.